This T cell receptor beta chain was recorded in a study of CD8 T cells in Susac syndrome. The RNA input was about 0.5 to 1 ug, and it was reverse transcribed with random hexamers. In TCRdb, the immunoSEQ multiplex PCR reads were re-called with MiXCR into one record per CDR3 protein. The repertoire holds around 300,000 distinct CDR3 sequences, with approximately 85% as singletons. V shed 4 bases and J shed 2 bases, with 16 bases lying between them. Germline-derived CDR1 and CDR2 are SGHRS and YFSETQ. The CDR3 covers 17 residues. The TCR comes from a human donor with multiple sclerosis. The sequencing sample was made of CD8+ T cells from PBMCs. V usage is TRBV5-1 and J usage is TRBJ2-6, with D possibly TRBD1 on 5 matching bases. The CDR3 region has the DNA TGCGCCAGCAGCCCTACCTCGGACATTACTGGGGCCAACGTCCTGACTTTC. It encodes CASSPTSDITGANVLTF. The whole variable domain, remainder taken from reference TRBV5-1 and TRBJ2-6, is KAGVTQTPRYLIKTRGQQVTLSCSPISGHRSVSWYQQTPGQGLQFLFEYFSETQRNKGNFPGRFSGRQFSNSRSEMNVSTLELGDSALYLCASSPTSDITGANVLTFGAGSRLTVL.